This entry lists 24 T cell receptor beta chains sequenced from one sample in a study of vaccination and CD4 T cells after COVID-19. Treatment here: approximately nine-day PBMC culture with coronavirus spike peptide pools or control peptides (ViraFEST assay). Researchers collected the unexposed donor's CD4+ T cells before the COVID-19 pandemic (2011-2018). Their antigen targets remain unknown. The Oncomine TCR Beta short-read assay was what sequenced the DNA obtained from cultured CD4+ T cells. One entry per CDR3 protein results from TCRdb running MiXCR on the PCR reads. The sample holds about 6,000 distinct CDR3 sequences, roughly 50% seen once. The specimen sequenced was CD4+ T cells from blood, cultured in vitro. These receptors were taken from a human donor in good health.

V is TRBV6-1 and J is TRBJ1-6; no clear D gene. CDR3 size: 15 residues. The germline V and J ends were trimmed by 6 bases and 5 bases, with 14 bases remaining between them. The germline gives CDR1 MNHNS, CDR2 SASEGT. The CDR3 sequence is CASSRKRVDNSPLHF. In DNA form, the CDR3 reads TGTGCCAGCAGCCGAAAGAGGGTAGATAATTCACCCCTCCACTTT.

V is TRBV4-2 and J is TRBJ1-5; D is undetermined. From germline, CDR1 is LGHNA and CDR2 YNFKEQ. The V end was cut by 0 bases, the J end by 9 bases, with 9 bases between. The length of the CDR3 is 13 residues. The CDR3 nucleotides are TGTGCCAGCAGCCAAGAAGTACGTCGGCCCCAGCATTTT. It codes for CASSQEVRRPQHF.

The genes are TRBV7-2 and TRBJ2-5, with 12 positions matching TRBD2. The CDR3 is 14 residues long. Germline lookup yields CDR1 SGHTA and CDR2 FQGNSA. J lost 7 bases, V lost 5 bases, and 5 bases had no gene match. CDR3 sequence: CASSPSGGAGTQYF. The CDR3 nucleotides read TGTGCCAGCAGCCCTAGCGGGGGGGCGGGGACCCAGTACTTC.

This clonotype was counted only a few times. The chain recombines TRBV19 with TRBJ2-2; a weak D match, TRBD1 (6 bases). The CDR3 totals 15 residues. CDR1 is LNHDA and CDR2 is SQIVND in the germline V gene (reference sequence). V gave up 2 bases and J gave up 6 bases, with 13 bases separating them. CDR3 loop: CASSIRQVAAGELFF. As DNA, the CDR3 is TGTGCCAGTAGTATAAGACAGGTCGCTGCCGGGGAGCTGTTTTTT.

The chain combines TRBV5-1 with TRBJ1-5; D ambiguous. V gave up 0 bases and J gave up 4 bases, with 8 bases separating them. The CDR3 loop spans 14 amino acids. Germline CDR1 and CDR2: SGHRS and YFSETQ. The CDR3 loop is CASSLDGKNQPQHF. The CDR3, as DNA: TGCGCCAGCAGCTTGGACGGCAAAAATCAGCCCCAGCATTTT. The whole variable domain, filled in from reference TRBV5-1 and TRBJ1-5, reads KAGVTQTPRYLIKTRGQQVTLSCSPISGHRSVSWYQQTPGQGLQFLFEYFSETQRNKGNFPGRFSGRQFSNSRSEMNVSTLELGDSALYLCASSLDGKNQPQHFGDGTRLSIL.

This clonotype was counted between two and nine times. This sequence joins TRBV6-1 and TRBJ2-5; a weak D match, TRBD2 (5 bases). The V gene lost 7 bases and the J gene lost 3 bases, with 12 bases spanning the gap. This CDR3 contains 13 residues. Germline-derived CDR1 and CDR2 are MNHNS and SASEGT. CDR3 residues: CASTRTDEETQYF. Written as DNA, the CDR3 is TGTGCCAGCACCCGGACTGACGAAGAGACCCAGTACTTC.

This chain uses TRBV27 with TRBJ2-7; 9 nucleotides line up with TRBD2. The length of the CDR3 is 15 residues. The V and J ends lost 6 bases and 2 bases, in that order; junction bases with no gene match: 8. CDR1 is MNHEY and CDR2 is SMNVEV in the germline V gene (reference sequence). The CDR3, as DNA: TGTGCCAGCAGCCTTAGCGGGAGAGGGGCCTACGAGCAGTACTTC. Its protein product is CASSLSGRGAYEQYF.

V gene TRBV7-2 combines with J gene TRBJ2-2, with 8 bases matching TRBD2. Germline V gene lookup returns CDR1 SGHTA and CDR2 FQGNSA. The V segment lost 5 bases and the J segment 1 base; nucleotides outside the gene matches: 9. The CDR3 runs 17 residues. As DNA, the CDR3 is TGTGCCAGCAGCCTATCGGGAGGGGCGGTGAACACCGGGGAGCTGTTTTTT. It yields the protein CASSLSGGAVNTGELFF.

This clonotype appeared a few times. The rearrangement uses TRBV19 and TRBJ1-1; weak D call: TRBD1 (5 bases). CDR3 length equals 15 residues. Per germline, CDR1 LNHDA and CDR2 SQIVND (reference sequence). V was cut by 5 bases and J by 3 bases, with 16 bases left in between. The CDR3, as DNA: TGTGCCAGTAGTGACATTCTCCGGGGCCACACTGAAGCTTTCTTT. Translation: CASSDILRGHTEAFF.

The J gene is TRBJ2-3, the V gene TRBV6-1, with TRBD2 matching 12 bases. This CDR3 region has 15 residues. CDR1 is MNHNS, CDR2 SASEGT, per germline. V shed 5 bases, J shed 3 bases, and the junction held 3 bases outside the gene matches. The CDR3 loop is CASSPLAGGTDTQYF. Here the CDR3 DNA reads TGTGCCAGCAGTCCCCTAGCGGGGGGGACAGATACGCAGTATTTT.

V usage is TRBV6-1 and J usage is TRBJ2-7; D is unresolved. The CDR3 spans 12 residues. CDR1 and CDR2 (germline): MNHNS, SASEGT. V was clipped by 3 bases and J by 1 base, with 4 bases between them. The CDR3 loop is CASSDRSYEQYF. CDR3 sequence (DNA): TGTGCCAGCAGTGATAGATCCTACGAGCAGTACTTC.

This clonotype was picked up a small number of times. The CDR3 DNA reads as TGCAGTGCGGAAACAGGGAGCGGTCAGCCCCAGCATTTT. Residues: CSAETGSGQPQHF. The chain carries TRBV20-1 and TRBJ1-5; a weak D match, TRBD1 (6 bases). Trimming removed 6 bases at V and 6 bases at J, with 15 bases between. CDR3 length: 13 residues. Per the germline V gene, CDR1 is DFQATT and CDR2 is SNEGSKA (reference sequence).

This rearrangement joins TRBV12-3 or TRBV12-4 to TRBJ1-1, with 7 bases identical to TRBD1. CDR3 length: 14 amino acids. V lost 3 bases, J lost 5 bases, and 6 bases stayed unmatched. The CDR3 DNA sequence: TGTGCCAGCAGTTTTACAGGGGAAGGGACTGAAGCTTTCTTT. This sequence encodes CASSFTGEGTEAFF.

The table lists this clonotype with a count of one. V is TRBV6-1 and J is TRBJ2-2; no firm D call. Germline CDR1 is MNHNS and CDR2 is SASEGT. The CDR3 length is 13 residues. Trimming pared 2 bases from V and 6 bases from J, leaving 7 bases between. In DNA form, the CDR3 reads TGTGCCAGCAGTGAATTTCTGGCCGGGGAGCTGTTTTTT. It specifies CASSEFLAGELFF.

CDR3 DNA sequence: TGTGCCAGCAGCGTAGAGGGAGCGGGAGTAATCAATGAGCAGTTCTTC. Amino acids: CASSVEGAGVINEQFF. The chain combines TRBV9 with TRBJ2-1; 8 positions agree with TRBD2. Germline V gene data show CDR1 as SGDLS and CDR2 as YYNGEE. The CDR3 is 16 amino acids. J gave up 6 bases and V 0 bases, and 8 bases lay outside the gene matches.

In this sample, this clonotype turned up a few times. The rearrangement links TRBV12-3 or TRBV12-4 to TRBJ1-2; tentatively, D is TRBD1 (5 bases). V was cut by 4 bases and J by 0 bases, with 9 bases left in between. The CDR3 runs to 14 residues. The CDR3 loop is CASSSRQPNYGYTF. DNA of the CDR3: TGTGCCAGCAGTTCTAGACAGCCTAACTATGGCTACACCTTC.

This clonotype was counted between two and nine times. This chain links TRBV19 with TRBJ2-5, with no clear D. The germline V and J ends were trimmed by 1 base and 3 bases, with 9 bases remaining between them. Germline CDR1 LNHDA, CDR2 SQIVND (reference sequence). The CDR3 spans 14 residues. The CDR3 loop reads CASSIGRPEETQYF. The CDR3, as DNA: TGTGCCAGTAGTATAGGGCGGCCGGAAGAGACCCAGTACTTC.

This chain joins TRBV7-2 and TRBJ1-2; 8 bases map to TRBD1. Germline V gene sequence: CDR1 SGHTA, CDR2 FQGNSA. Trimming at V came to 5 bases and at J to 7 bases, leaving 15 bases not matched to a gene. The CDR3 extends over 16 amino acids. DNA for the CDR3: TGTGCCAGCAGCGATCGGACAGGGCGTTATGTTCCTGGCTACACCTTC. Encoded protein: CASSDRTGRYVPGYTF.

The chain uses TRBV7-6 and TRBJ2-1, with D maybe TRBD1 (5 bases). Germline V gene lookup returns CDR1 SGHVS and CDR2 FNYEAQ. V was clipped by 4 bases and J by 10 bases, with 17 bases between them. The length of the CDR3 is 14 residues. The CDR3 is CASSSDIGVSEQFF. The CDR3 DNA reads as TGTGCCAGCAGCTCGGACATAGGGGTTTCGGAGCAGTTCTTC.

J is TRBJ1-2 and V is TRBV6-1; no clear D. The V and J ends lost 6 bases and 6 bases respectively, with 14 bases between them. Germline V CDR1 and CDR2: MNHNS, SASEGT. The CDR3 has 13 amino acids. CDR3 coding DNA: TGTGCCAGCAGCCGGACGGAGATCAATGGCTACACCTTC. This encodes CASSRTEINGYTF.

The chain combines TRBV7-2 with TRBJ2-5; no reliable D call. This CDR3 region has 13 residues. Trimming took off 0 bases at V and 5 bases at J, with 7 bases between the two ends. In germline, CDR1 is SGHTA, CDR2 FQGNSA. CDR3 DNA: TGTGCCAGCAGCTTAGCAGGGTTCGAGACCCAGTACTTC. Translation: CASSLAGFETQYF.

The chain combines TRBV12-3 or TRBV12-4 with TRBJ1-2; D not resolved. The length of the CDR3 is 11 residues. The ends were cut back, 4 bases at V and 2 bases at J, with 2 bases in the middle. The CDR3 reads CASSWNYGYTF. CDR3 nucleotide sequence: TGTGCCAGCAGTTGGAACTATGGCTACACCTTC.

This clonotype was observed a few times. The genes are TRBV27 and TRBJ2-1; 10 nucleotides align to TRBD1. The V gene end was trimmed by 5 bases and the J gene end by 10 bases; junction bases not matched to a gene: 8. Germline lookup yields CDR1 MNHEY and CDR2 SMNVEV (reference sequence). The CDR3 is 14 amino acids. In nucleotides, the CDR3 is TGTGCCAGCAGTCTCGGACAGGGGGAAGGGGAGCAGTTCTTC. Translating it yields CASSLGQGEGEQFF.

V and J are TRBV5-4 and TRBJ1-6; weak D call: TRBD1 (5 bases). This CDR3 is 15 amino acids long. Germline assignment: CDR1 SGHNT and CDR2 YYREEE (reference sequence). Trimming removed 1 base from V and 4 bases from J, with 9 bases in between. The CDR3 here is CASSLRAGYNSPLHF. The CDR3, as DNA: TGTGCCAGCAGCTTGCGGGCAGGGTATAATTCACCCCTCCACTTT.